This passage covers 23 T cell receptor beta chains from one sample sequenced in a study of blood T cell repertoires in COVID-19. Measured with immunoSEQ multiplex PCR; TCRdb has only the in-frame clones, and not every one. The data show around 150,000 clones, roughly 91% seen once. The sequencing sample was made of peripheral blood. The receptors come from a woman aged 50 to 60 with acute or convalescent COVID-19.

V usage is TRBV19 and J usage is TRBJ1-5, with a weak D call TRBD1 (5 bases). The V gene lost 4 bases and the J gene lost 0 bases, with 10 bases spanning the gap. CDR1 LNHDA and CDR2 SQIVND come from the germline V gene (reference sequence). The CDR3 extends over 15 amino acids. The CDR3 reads CASSTRQLSNQPQHF. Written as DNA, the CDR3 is TGTGCCAGTAGTACAAGACAGCTTAGCAATCAGCCCCAGCATTTT.

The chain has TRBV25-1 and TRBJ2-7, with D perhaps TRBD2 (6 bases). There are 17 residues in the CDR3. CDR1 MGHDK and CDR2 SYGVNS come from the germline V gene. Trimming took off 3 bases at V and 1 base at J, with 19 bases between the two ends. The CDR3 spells CASSDKVGTPFSYEQYF. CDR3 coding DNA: TGTGCCAGCAGTGACAAAGTCGGGACTCCATTTTCCTACGAGCAGTACTTC.

In nucleotides, the CDR3 is TGCAGTGCTAGTCTACAGGGGGGGATAACTGAAGCTTTCTTT. Translated, it gives CSASLQGGITEAFF. The chain employs TRBV20-1 and TRBJ1-1, with TRBD1 identical over 8 bases. Germline V gene data show CDR1 as DFQATT and CDR2 as SNEGSKA (reference sequence). The V gene end was trimmed by 3 bases and the J gene end by 5 bases; junction bases not matched to a gene: 8. This CDR3 is built from 14 residues.

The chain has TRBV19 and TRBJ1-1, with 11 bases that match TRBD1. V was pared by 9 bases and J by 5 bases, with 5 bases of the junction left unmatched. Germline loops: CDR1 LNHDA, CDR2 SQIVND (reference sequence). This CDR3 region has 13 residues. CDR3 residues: CASGQGAGTEAFF. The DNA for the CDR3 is TGTGCCAGCGGACAGGGGGCAGGTACTGAAGCTTTCTTT.

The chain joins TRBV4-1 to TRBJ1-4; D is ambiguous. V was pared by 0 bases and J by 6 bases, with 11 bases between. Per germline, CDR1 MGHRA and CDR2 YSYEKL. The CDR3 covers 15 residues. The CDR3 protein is CASSQEWAYDEKLFF. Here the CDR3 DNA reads TGCGCCAGCAGCCAAGAATGGGCATACGATGAAAAACTGTTTTTT.

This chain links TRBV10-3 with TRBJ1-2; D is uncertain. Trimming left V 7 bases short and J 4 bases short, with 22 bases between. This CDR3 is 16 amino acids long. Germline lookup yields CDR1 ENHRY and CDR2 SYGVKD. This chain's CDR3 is CAITDSGSGSLYGYTF. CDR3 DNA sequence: TGTGCCATCACCGACTCGGGATCCGGGTCACTCTATGGCTACACCTTC.

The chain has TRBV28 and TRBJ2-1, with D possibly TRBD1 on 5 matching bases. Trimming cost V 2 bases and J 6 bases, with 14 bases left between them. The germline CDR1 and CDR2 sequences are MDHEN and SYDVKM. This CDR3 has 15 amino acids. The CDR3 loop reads CASSLQGGLGNEQFF. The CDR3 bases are TGTGCCAGCAGTTTACAGGGCGGCCTGGGCAATGAGCAGTTCTTC.

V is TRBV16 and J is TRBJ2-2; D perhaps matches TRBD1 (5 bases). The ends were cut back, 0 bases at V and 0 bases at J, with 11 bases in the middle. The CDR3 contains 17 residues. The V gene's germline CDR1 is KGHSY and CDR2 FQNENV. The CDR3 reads CASSQSRGPSNTGELFF. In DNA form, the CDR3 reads TGTGCCAGCAGCCAATCAAGGGGCCCCTCGAACACCGGGGAGCTGTTTTTT.

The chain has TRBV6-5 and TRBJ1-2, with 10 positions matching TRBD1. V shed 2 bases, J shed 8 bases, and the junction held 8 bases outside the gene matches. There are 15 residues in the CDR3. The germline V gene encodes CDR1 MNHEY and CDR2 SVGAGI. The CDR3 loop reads CASSYGTGAREGYTF. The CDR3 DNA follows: TGTGCCAGCAGTTACGGGACAGGGGCCAGGGAGGGCTACACCTTC.

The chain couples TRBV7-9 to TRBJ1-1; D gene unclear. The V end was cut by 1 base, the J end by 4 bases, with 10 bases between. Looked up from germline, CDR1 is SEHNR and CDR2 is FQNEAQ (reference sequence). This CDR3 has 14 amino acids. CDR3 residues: CASSLELGTTEAFF. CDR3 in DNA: TGTGCCAGCAGCTTAGAGCTAGGAACCACTGAAGCTTTCTTT.

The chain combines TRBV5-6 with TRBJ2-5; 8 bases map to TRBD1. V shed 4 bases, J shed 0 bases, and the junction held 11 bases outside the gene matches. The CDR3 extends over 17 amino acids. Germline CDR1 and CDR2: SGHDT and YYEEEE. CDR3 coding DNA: TGTGCCAGCAGCGATACAGGGGGAGCTACGTACCAAGAGACCCAGTACTTC. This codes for CASSDTGGATYQETQYF.

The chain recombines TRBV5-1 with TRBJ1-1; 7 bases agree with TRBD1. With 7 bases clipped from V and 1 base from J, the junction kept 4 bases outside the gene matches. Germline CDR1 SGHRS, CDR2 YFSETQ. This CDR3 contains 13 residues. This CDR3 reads CASHRGPNTEAFF. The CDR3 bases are TGCGCCAGCCACAGGGGTCCGAACACTGAAGCTTTCTTT.

The CDR3 loop reads CASSDATSVPSTDTQYF. Here the CDR3 DNA reads TGTGCCAGCAGTGACGCGACTAGCGTACCAAGCACAGATACGCAGTATTTT. The chain is built from TRBV2 and TRBJ2-3; 8 bases agree with TRBD2. Looked up from germline, CDR1 is SNHLY and CDR2 is FYNNEI. V shed 3 bases, J shed 0 bases, and the junction held 8 bases outside the gene matches. This CDR3 has 17 residues.

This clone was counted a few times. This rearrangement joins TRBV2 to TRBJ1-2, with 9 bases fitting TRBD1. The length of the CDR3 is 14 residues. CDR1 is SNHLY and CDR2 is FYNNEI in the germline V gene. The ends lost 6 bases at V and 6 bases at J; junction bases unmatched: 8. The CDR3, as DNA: TGTGCCAGCAGGAAGGACAGGGGTTTGGATGGCTACACCTTC. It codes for CASRKDRGLDGYTF.

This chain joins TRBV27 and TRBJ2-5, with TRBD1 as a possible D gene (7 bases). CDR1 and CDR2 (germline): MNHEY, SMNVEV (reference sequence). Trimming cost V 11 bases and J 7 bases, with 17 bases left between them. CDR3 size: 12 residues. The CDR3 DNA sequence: TGTGCCCGACAGGGCGGAGGGGGGACCCAGTACTTC. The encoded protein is CARQGGGGTQYF.

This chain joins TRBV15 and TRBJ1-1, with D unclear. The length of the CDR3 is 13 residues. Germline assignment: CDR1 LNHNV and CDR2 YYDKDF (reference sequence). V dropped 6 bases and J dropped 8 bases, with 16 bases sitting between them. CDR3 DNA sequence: TGTGCCACCAGTCCAATGCGAGGTATAGAAGCTTTCTTT. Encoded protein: CATSPMRGIEAFF. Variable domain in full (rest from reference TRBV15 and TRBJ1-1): DAMVIQNPRYQVTQFGKPVTLSCSQTLNHNVMYWYQQKSSQAPKLLFHYYDKDFNNEADTPDNFQSRRPNTSFCFLDIRSPGLGDTAMYLCATSPMRGIEAFFGQGTRLTVV.

CDR3 protein: CASSQVGTGSLGSGNTIYF. CDR3 nucleotide sequence: TGCGCCAGCAGCCAAGTCGGGACAGGGAGTTTAGGCTCTGGAAACACCATATATTTT. V gene TRBV4-1 combines with J gene TRBJ1-3; 9 nucleotides line up with TRBD1. Germline lookup yields CDR1 MGHRA and CDR2 YSYEKL. The CDR3 totals 19 residues. J lost 0 bases, V lost 1 base, and 10 bases had no gene match.

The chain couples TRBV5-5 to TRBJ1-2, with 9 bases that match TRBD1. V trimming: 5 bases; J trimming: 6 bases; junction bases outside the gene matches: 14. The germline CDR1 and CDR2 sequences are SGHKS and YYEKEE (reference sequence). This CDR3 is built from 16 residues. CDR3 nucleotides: TGTGCCAGCAGACCTGAAGGAGGGACAGGGCGACATGGCTACACCTTC. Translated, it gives CASRPEGGTGRHGYTF.

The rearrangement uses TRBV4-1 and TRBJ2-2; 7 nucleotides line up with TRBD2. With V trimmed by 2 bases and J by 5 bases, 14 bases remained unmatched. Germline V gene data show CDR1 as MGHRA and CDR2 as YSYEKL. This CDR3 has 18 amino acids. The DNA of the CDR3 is TGCGCCAGCAGCCAAACCTCGGGGGGAATGAGATATACCGGGGAGCTGTTTTTT. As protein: CASSQTSGGMRYTGELFF.

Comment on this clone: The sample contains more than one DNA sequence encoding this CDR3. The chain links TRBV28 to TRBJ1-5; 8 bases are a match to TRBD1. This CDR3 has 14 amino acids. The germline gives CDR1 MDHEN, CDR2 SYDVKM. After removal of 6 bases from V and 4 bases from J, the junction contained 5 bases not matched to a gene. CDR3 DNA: TGTGCCAGCAGCCTTAGACAGGGGAATCAGCCCCAGCATTTT. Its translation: CASSLRQGNQPQHF.

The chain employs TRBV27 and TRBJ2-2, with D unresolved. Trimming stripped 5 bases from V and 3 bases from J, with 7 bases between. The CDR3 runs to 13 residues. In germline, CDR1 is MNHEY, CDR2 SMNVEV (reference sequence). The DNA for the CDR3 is TGTGCCAGCAGTCATCCCCACACCGGGGAGCTGTTTTTT. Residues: CASSHPHTGELFF.

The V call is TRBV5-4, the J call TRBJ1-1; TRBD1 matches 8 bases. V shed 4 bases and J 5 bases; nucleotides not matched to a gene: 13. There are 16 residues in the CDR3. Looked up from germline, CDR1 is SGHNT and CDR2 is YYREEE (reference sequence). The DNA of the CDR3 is TGTGCCAGCAGCACCGGACAGGGTGGTTCTATGACTGAAGCTTTCTTT. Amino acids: CASSTGQGGSMTEAFF.

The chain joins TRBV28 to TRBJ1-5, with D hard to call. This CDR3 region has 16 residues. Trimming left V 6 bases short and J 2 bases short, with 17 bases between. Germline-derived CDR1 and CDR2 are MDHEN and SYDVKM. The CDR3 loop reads CASSKNRNRGNQPQHF. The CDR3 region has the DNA TGTGCCAGCAGCAAGAACCGAAATCGGGGCAATCAGCCCCAGCATTTT. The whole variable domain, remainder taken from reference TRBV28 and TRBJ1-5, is DVKVTQSSRYLVKRTGEKVFLECVQDMDHENMFWYRQDPGLGLRLIYFSYDVKMKEKGDIPEGYSVSREKKERFSLILESASTNQTSMYLCASSKNRNRGNQPQHFGDGTRLSIL.